This paragraph reports one T cell receptor beta chain. Its specific antigen is unknown. Per-base quality was not reported, and no clone a single base away is much larger than it. The library came from the immunoSEQ multiplex PCR assay. The multiplex PCR relied on a mix of 60 forward primers for TCR Vbeta segments and 13 reverse primers for TCR Jbeta segments. A multiplex PCR assay on genomic DNA amplified the CDR3 region of rearranged TCR beta genes. On the Illumina HiSeq System, the amplified TCR beta libraries were sequenced as 87-base-pair reads. In the paper's pipeline: A later analysis counted tens of millions of unique TCR beta chains across the 550 to 700 repertoires, and approximately 11 million of these chains were shared by at least two donors. Raw reads were error-corrected and collapsed into unique sequences with a nearest-neighbor algorithm that merged closely related sequences to remove PCR and sequencing errors. CDR3 sequences were aligned to IMGT reference sequences to assign V, D and J gene segments. For a sequence to be retained, a match of at least six nucleotides to both a V gene segment and a J gene segment was required. Rearrangements were classified as productive when the CDR3 lacked stop codons and remained in frame with V and J, and all other rearrangements were classified as non-productive. CDR3 was defined according to IMGT convention as the region running from the second conserved V-encoded cysteine to the conserved J-encoded phenylalanine. The earlier analysis of about 500 of the donors excluded sequences that lacked an unambiguous match to a single V gene segment. An earlier analysis of several hundred of the donors classified V segments as functional when productive rearrangements were above 56.7% and as segregating when the standard deviation between donors was above 5%. A statistical classification framework was developed to diagnose cytomegalovirus status using the catalog of TCR beta chain sequences. In a later analysis, TCR nucleotide sequences were compared against IMGT/GENE-DB human TR gene sequences so that V and J genes could be assigned. The TCRdist pipeline was used in a later analysis to assign CDR3 sequences and most-parsimonious VDJ recombination scenarios. In a later analysis, each TCR beta chain was defined by its CDR3 amino acid sequence together with its V-gene family, and reads without a unique V-gene family were excluded. A later analysis removed 550 to 650 highly shared, low-generation-probability nucleotide sequences to deal with suspected cross-contamination and a sequencing artifact. In a later analysis, a clonal expansion index for each public chain was calculated from normalized within-repertoire ranks of inferred template counts. A later analysis computed generation probabilities with a VDJ recombination model fitted to out-of-frame rearrangements, and checked the results against IGoR. In a later analysis, hypergeometric tests were used to score TCR-TCR, TCR-HLA and TCR-CMV co-occurrence, with a repertoire-size bias correction applied to TCR pairs. False discovery rates were estimated in a later analysis by permuting HLA or CMV assignments 20 times. A later analysis grouped co-occurring TCRs with DBSCAN, adding TCRdist sequence similarity when clustering within HLA-allele-positive subsets. Co-occurrence clustering excluded repertoires with fewer than 30,000 or more than 120,000 public chains, plus five with anomalous nucleotide sharing. TCRdb limited this immuneACCESS table to in-frame rearrangements with V and J called. A share of clones is missing; checked studies link under half to unresolved V genes, and the rest is unexplained. Clonal size and the V and J genes are those of that table, whereas D and trimming came from the DNA. Here the sample has some 140,000 clones; roughly 78% occur a single time. Approximately 4.3% of the sample goes to the ten largest clones.

The data were obtained in a study of cytomegalovirus exposure and HLA in healthy donors (dated by TCRdb to about 2017). Regarding the study in general: An earlier analysis of 587 of the donors reported 276 Gb of sequence data and 117 million unique TCR beta sequences obtained from around 190 million T cells. Roughly 320 gigabases of sequencing data and around 90 million unique TCR sequences made up an early release that covered several hundred HLA-typed donors. Among the approximately 430 genotyped donors, about 85% belonged to the genetic ancestry cluster associated with self-reported Caucasian donors. The study was designed to test whether signatures of past pathogen exposure could be identified by cataloging public T cell receptors. The T cell repertoires of some 700 subjects were profiled by immunosequencing and related to cytomegalovirus serostatus. A separate validation cohort of approximately 130 different subjects was used in addition to the roughly 670-subject first cohort. The study combined high-throughput TCR immunosequencing, statistical association of individual TCRs with disease status, and machine learning to predict cytomegalovirus infection status. A later analysis re-analyzed previously published TCR beta repertoires from 650 to 800 donors and added high-resolution HLA genotyping to study TCR occurrence patterns. The later analysis used no new phenotypic data to find candidate immune exposures, relying instead on TCR beta sequences and their occurrence across donors. An earlier analysis of approximately 630 of the donors applied high-throughput TCR beta sequencing to assess whether each TCR beta V gene segment acted as functional or pseudogenic. Donor age, sex, ethnicity and CMV serostatus were compiled alongside the repertoire data. A later genetic analysis used genome-wide SNP genotypes for 398 of the 666 donors, treating that subset as a discovery cohort. All discovery cohort repertoires had been generated on a single sequencing platform. Class I and class II HLA loci were covered by the typing at four-digit resolution. Typing coverage differed by locus: A, B, C, DRB1 and DQB1 were typed in about 620-630 donors, DQA1 in approximately 520, DPA1 in 600 to 610, and DPB1 in 400 to 480. Five DR-DQ haplotypes were treated as single units for association and clustering because of strong linkage in the cohort. Among some 410 genotyped donors of the cohort, an average of around 240,000 unique TCR beta nucleotide sequences were sequenced per donor, 15% to 20% of them non-productive. Findings and caveats that apply to the study as a whole: Because the 87-base-pair reads could not distinguish some IMGT-functional V segments, including TRBV6-2 and TRBV6-3, those segments were excluded. Sequencing depth was assumed to be roughly uniform across donors in the presence/absence analyses, though that assumption may not hold. A cluster of highly shared sequence variants was judged likely to be a technical artifact of the sequencing pipeline. Cytomegalovirus status was reported to be diagnosed by the classifier with high specificity and sensitivity in both the original and validation cohorts. Specific HLA alleles were associated with roughly 16,000 TCR beta sequences at a false discovery rate of 0.05 in a later analysis. The authors suggested that the approach could potentially be extended to other disease states and immunological phenotypes. According to a later analysis, most CMV-associated TCR beta chains appeared to be HLA-restricted, and the HLA associations seemed to be driven largely by CMV exposure. In this cohort, only TCR beta chains were sequenced, and detectable features were limited by the absence of alpha or paired-chain data. Across donors, most TCR sequences were observed very rarely, whereas some public TCRs were present in many individuals. In the study, approximately 160 TCR beta chains were listed as associated with cytomegalovirus. A later genetic analysis associated a missense DCLRE1C variant with V-gene and J-gene trimming of TCR beta chains, and an independent cohort replicated the association. When HLA alleles, especially DR and DQ, strongly co-occurred, attributing TCR associations to individual alleles was difficult. In a later analysis, HLA-associated TCR beta chains were found to be more clonally expanded and to have lower generation probabilities than equally common non-associated chains. HLA typing was unavailable for some donors at each locus, so association tests used only the typed subset. A later genetic analysis reported fewer N-insertions in productive TCRs among donors in an Asian-associated ancestry cluster than the approximately 700-donor mean. An earlier analysis of approximately 600 of the donors showed that most TCR beta V segments appeared in productive rearrangements either about 90% or about 30% of the time, which broadly matched IMGT annotations. A later analysis reported that several top co-occurrence clusters appeared linked to parvovirus B19, influenza, CMV and Epstein-Barr virus. For the cohort, immune exposure information was limited to CMV serostatus. In a later analysis, TCR association rates were found to vary across HLA loci, with the most associated TCRs seen for DRB1 alleles and the fewest for HLA-C alleles. Correlated functional status among segregating V segments might be attributable to linkage disequilibrium, but an unknown experimental factor could not be ruled out. A further reported finding was that TCR beta sequences accurately predicted the HLA-A and HLA-B alleles for most subjects in the first cohort. A few of the identified cytomegalovirus-associated TCR beta chains were confirmed in vitro to be specific for cytomegalovirus antigens. Because counts were too low, 15 to 20 rarely observed V segments, including chromosome 9 orphons, were excluded from the earlier analysis of under 650 of the donors.

In total, roughly 670 healthy bone marrow donors made up the cohort. At the time of sampling, all cohort members were nominally healthy, though unrecorded immune exposures were likely present. CMV serostatus was positive for about 270 and negative for about 50% of the roughly 700 cohort members, and was not recorded for this donor. A peripheral blood sample was provided by each donor, and peripheral blood mononuclear cells were used for TCR beta sequencing. Genomic DNA extraction from the blood cell samples was performed with the Qiagen DNeasy Blood Extraction Kit. From the cysteine through the phenylalanine, the CDR3 covers 14 amino acids. The retained sequence is limited to the CDR3, 42 bases, with the frame set at the first base. The germline V gene encodes CDR1 SGHAT and CDR2 FQNNGV. The junction shows trimming of 3 bases on V and 2 bases on J, plus 8 bases between the germline ends.

The chain is encoded by TRBV11-2 joined to TRBJ2-1; the D gene is possibly TRBD1, with 5 bases matching. The specimen was PBMCs. The receptor's source is a man aged 30-40 years in good health. The CDR3 is CASSLGQAYNEQFF. The nucleotide sequence reads as follows: TGTGCCAGCAGCTTGGGGCAGGCCTACAATGAGCAGTTCTTC.